A selection of T cell receptor beta chains follows, all from one sample in a study of blood T cell repertoires in COVID-19. Only in-frame clones appear in the TCRdb table, and some are missing; sequencing was by immunoSEQ multiplex PCR. The sample records fewer than 150,000 clones, roughly 80% being singletons. Sequenced: peripheral blood. The receptors derive from a woman aged 45-59 years with acute or convalescent COVID-19. CDR3s include the opening cysteine and the closing phenylalanine or tryptophan. The D gene is left open where the match is weak. Clone sizes are given selectively: once, few, many, or a class where the clone is expanded.

TRBV29-1	TRBJ2-3	-	-	CSVGGYGGTQYF	TGCAGCGTTGGGGGCTACGGCGGAACGCAGTATTTT
TRBV19	TRBJ1-6	-	TRBD1	CAAQGQRNSPLHF	TGTGCCGCTCAGGGACAGAGAAATTCACCCCTCCACTTT
TRBV5-1	TRBJ2-1	-	TRBD2	CASSLAGGLAGVYNEQFF	TGCGCCAGCAGCTTGGCCGGTGGACTAGCGGGGGTTTACAATGAGCAGTTCTTC
TRBV9	TRBJ1-5	once	-	CASSLNGRGDQPQHF	TGTGCCAGCAGCCTCAACGGGCGGGGGGATCAGCCCCAGCATTTT
TRBV10-3	TRBJ1-3	-	TRBD1	CAISASRDRGSGNTIYF	TGTGCCATCAGTGCTTCCCGGGACAGGGGGTCTGGAAACACCATATATTTT
TRBV6-4	TRBJ2-3	-	TRBD2	CASSDGRGVTDTQYF	TGTGCCAGCAGTGATGGACGGGGGGTTACAGATACGCAGTATTTT
TRBV30	TRBJ1-5	once	-	CAWKGKVGNQPQHF	TGTGCCTGGAAGGGGAAAGTTGGGAATCAGCCCCAGCATTTT
TRBV4-1	TRBJ1-1	-	-	CASSQPYSQFRTEAFF	TGCGCCAGCAGCCAACCCTACTCTCAATTCCGCACTGAAGCTTTCTTT
TRBV30	TRBJ1-1	-	-	CAWSSAFDEAFF	TGTGCCTGGAGCTCCGCGTTCGATGAAGCTTTCTTT
TRBV4-2	TRBJ1-2	-	-	CASSQDEHNYGYTF	TGTGCCAGCAGCCAAGATGAACATAACTATGGCTACACCTTC
TRBV12-3/TRBV12-4	TRBJ2-4	-	-	CASSLAVRNIQYF	TGTGCCAGCAGTTTAGCTGTGCGGAACATTCAGTACTTC
TRBV5-1	TRBJ2-1	-	TRBD2	CASSRGSGTSTNEQFF	TGCGCCAGCAGCAGGGGATCCGGGACTAGTACCAATGAGCAGTTCTTC
TRBV5-1	TRBJ2-5	-	-	CASSVGQPQETQYF	TGCGCCAGCAGTGTAGGACAGCCCCAAGAGACCCAGTACTTC
TRBV7-8	TRBJ1-2	-	TRBD1	CASSPVTGGGYTF	TGTGCCAGCAGCCCCGTGACAGGGGGCGGCTACACCTTC
TRBV4-1	TRBJ1-6	-	TRBD1	CASSGQGDSPLHF	TGCGCCAGCTCGGGACAGGGGGATTCACCCCTCCACTTT
TRBV6-5	TRBJ1-2	-	-	CASSREGRWGGYTF	TGTGCCAGCAGCCGGGAAGGGAGGTGGGGTGGCTACACCTTC
TRBV6-5	TRBJ1-5	-	-	CASTGDGDQPQHF	TGTGCCAGCACAGGGGATGGCGATCAGCCCCAGCATTTT
TRBV6-4	TRBJ1-1	once	TRBD1	CASSPNRGTAEAFF	TGTGCCAGCAGTCCTAACAGGGGCACTGCTGAAGCTTTCTTT
TRBV5-4	TRBJ2-7	once	-	CASSLARGQGEQYF	TGTGCCAGCAGCTTGGCCAGGGGTCAAGGAGAGCAGTACTTC
TRBV6-5	TRBJ1-6	-	TRBD1	CASSPGQGYNSPLHF	TGTGCCAGCTCTCCGGGACAGGGCTATAATTCACCCCTCCACTTT